This T cell receptor beta chain was documented in a study of early T cells in non-severe SARS-CoV-2 infection. The CDR3 is 13 amino acids. V was clipped by 4 bases and J by 1 base, with 7 bases between them. The germline V gene has CDR1 GTSNPN and CDR2 SVGIG (reference sequence). This clonotype was counted ten times or more. Individual cDNA molecules were tagged with unique molecular identifiers, the study reported. TCRdb re-called the 5' RACE reads with MiXCR, one entry per CDR3 protein. Of 64,000 or so distinct CDR3 sequences detected, about an eighth appear once; the ten largest clones hold about 4.2%.

The receptor was isolated from an adult who was a healthcare worker with PCR-confirmed SARS-CoV-2 infection or an uninfected control (not recorded which). The chain uses TRBV30 and TRBJ2-2; D remains ambiguous. Sequencing was performed on whole blood. CDR3 in DNA: TGTGCCTGGAAGTTACAGAACACCGGGGAGCTGTTTTTT. Its protein product is CAWKLQNTGELFF.